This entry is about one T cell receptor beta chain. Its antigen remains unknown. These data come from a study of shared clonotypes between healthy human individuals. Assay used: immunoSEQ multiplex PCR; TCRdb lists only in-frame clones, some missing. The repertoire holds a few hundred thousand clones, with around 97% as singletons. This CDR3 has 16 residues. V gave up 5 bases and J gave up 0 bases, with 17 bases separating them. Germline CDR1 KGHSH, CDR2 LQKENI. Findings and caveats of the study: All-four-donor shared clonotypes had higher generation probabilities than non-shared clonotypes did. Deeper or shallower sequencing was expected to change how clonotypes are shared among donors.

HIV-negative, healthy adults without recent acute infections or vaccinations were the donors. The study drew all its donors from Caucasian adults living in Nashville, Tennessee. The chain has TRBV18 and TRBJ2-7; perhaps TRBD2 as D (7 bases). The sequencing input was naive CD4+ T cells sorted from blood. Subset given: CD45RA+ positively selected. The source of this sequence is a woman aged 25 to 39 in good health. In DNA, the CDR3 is TGTGCCAGCTCATCGGGGAGGGGGGCGCGCTCCTACGAGCAGTACTTC. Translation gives CASSSGRGARSYEQYF.